The 22 T cell receptor beta chains below were found in one sample sequenced in a study of control samples from healthy donors and cancer patients. Using immunoSEQ multiplex PCR, the repertoire was profiled, and TCRdb retains in-frame clones only, with some absent. This table has 64,000 or so clones, about 92% appearing once. The specimen was PBMCs. These receptors all stem from a man between 40 and 49 years old with colorectal cancer.

This clone showed up just once. The chain uses TRBV7-2 and TRBJ2-1; 13 bases are a match to TRBD2. This CDR3 has 15 residues. Germline V gives CDR1 SGHTA, CDR2 FQGNSA. V gave up 5 bases and J gave up 15 bases; unmatched junction bases: 13. The CDR3 region has the DNA TGTGCCAGCAGCGCCCATGGACTAGCGGGGGCGAATCTGTTCTTC. Protein product: CASSAHGLAGANLFF.

On this clone: At the DNA level, this CDR3 is encoded by other sequences in the same sample as well. The chain has TRBV18 and TRBJ2-5; D may be TRBD1 (5 bases). CDR3 size: 13 residues. V lost 3 bases and J lost 2, with 7 bases in between. Germline V lookup: CDR1 KGHSH, CDR2 LQKENI. CDR3 sequence: CASSPTVQETQYF. The CDR3 coding sequence is TGTGCCAGCTCACCGACAGTACAAGAGACCCAGTACTTC.

The rearrangement joins TRBV7-3 to TRBJ1-6; D not resolved. This CDR3 is 13 amino acids long. The germline gives CDR1 SGHTA, CDR2 FQGTGA. Deletions cut 8 bases from V and 6 bases from J, with 11 bases between. The DNA for the CDR3 is TGTGCCAGCCAGGCCCAGGCTAATTCACCCCTCCACTTT. Translating gives CASQAQANSPLHF.

The genes are TRBV7-3 and TRBJ2-7; TRBD1 might be the D (6 bases). Germline lookup yields CDR1 SGHTA and CDR2 FQGTGA. Trimming cost V 5 bases and J 6 bases, with 14 bases left between them. The CDR3 runs to 13 residues. The CDR3 here is CASSAPGQSEQYF. The CDR3 DNA follows: TGTGCCAGCAGCGCCCCCGGACAGAGCGAGCAGTACTTC.

This clone was picked up one time. This rearrangement joins TRBV7-7 to TRBJ2-2; 7 bases align to TRBD1. Germline-derived CDR1 and CDR2 are SSHAT and FNYEAQ (reference sequence). CDR3 length: 15 amino acids. Trimming at V came to 8 bases and at J to 0 bases, leaving 6 bases not matched to a gene. CDR3 in amino acids: CASSRDRSNTGELFF. In DNA form, the CDR3 reads TGTGCCAGCTCCCGGGACAGATCGAACACCGGGGAGCTGTTTTTT.

The chain employs TRBV7-9 and TRBJ1-2; D possibly corresponds to TRBD1 (6 bases). CDR3 length: 13 residues. Trimming took 6 bases from V and 5 from J, leaving 13 bases between them. In germline, CDR1 is SEHNR, CDR2 FQNEAQ (reference sequence). The CDR3 coding sequence is TGTGCCAGCAGAGGGGGAGAGTTTTATGGCTACACCTTC. It codes for CASRGGEFYGYTF.

The chain has TRBV27 and TRBJ2-3; no reliable D call. V dropped 6 bases and J dropped 5 bases, with 18 bases sitting between them. This CDR3 comprises 15 residues. Germline CDR1 and CDR2: MNHEY and SMNVEV (reference sequence). The CDR3 DNA follows: TGTGCCAGCAGGATGGCCTTGCTCGGTTTAGATACGCAGTATTTT. It is translated as CASRMALLGLDTQYF.

This chain connects TRBV7-9 to TRBJ2-3, with D possibly matching TRBD2 (6 bases). The CDR3 runs 16 residues. Trimming removed 4 bases from V and 1 base from J, with 15 bases in between. From germline, CDR1 is SEHNR and CDR2 FQNEAQ (reference sequence). CDR3 region: CASSSTRPDGTDTQYF. CDR3 nucleotide sequence: TGTGCCAGCAGCTCGACTAGGCCGGATGGCACAGATACGCAGTATTTT.

The chain employs TRBV5-1 and TRBJ1-4; 7 bases match TRBD1. The CDR3 covers 14 residues. Germline V CDR1 and CDR2: SGHRS, YFSETQ. J lost 5 bases, V lost 4 bases, and 5 bases had no gene match. Here the CDR3 reads CASSVDRHNEKLFF. CDR3 in DNA: TGCGCCAGCAGCGTGGACAGGCACAATGAAAAACTGTTTTTT.

The V gene is TRBV2, the J gene TRBJ1-1; D call uncertain. Germline-derived CDR1 and CDR2 are SNHLY and FYNNEI. The CDR3 has 13 amino acids. V lost 4 bases and J 6 bases, leaving 12 bases between the germline ends. CDR3 loop: CASSVKGGAEAFF. The CDR3 coding sequence is TGTGCCAGCAGTGTCAAGGGCGGAGCTGAAGCTTTCTTT.

The chain recombines TRBV21-1 with TRBJ2-7; the table's D call TRBD1 went unverified against the DNA. TRBV21-1 counts as a pseudogene. The CDR3 length is 16 residues. CDR3 sequence reads: CASSPPPDREEDEQYF. The CDR3 nucleotides read TGTGCCAGCAGCCCCCCTCCTGACAGGGAAGAGGACGAGCAGTACTTC.

V gene TRBV12-3 or TRBV12-4 combines with J gene TRBJ1-1, with D uncertain. V dropped 2 bases and J dropped 4 bases, with 8 bases sitting between them. The CDR3 has 13 amino acids. Here the CDR3 DNA reads TGTGCCAGCAGTTTACAAATAGGCACTGAAGCTTTCTTT. Translation gives CASSLQIGTEAFF.

The chain combines TRBV29-1 with TRBJ1-1; TRBD1 aligns across 8 bases. V was pared by 7 bases and J by 1 base, with 2 bases of the junction left unmatched. This CDR3 region has 12 residues. Germline V gene data show CDR1 as SQVTM and CDR2 as ANQGSEA. CDR3 region: CSAGQGNTEAFF. CDR3 DNA: TGCAGCGCTGGACAGGGGAACACTGAAGCTTTCTTT.

J is TRBJ2-3 and V is TRBV19; D gene uncertain. Germline-derived CDR1 and CDR2 are LNHDA and SQIVND (reference sequence). Trimming removed 6 bases at V and 2 bases at J, with 9 bases between. CDR3 length: 13 amino acids. CDR3 region: CASSLGLTDTQYF. The CDR3 DNA reads TGTGCCAGTAGCCTAGGCCTCACAGATACGCAGTATTTT.

The genes are TRBV19 and TRBJ2-3; maybe TRBD1 (6 bases). CDR3 size: 14 residues. Germline lookup yields CDR1 LNHDA and CDR2 SQIVND (reference sequence). V was shortened by 3 bases and J by 5 bases, with 12 bases between the two germline ends. In DNA, the CDR3 is TGTGCCAGTAGTATCGCACAGGGTAAAGATACGCAGTATTTT. This sequence encodes CASSIAQGKDTQYF.

V usage is TRBV6-5 and J usage is TRBJ2-7, with 8 nucleotides matching TRBD1. CDR3 length: 14 residues. J lost 4 bases, V lost 5 bases, and 7 bases had no gene match. The germline CDR1 and CDR2 sequences are MNHEY and SVGAGI. CDR3 in DNA: TGTGCCAGCAGTACGGGGCAGGGGGCATACGAGCAGTACTTC. Translation: CASSTGQGAYEQYF.

The chain recombines TRBV7-6 with TRBJ2-1; 12 bases are a match to TRBD2. J gave up 9 bases and V 5 bases, and 8 bases lay outside the gene matches. In germline, CDR1 is SGHVS, CDR2 FNYEAQ. The CDR3 extends over 15 amino acids. This CDR3 reads CASSGGLAGGSEQFF. The CDR3 DNA is TGTGCCAGCAGCGGTGGGCTAGCGGGGGGGAGTGAGCAGTTCTTC.

V usage is TRBV6-2 or TRBV6-3 and J usage is TRBJ1-5; weak D call: TRBD1 (6 bases). There are 14 residues in the CDR3. The germline V gene has CDR1 MNHEY and CDR2 SVGEGT. V was trimmed by 6 bases and J by 2 bases, leaving 11 bases between them. In DNA form, the CDR3 reads TGTGCCAGCAGCCGACGACAGGGCAATCAGCCCCAGCATTTT. Translation: CASSRRQGNQPQHF.

This rearrangement joins TRBV5-6 to TRBJ1-2, with D possibly matching TRBD1 (6 bases). The CDR3 is 14 amino acids. Per germline, CDR1 SGHDT and CDR2 YYEEEE. V gave up 0 bases and J gave up 6 bases, with 12 bases separating them. The CDR3 region has the DNA TGTGCCAGCAGCTTGGCCTGGGGGGCTGATGGCTACACCTTC. This sequence encodes CASSLAWGADGYTF.

This chain connects TRBV19 to TRBJ2-7, with D perhaps matching TRBD1 or TRBD2 (5 bases each). The CDR3 consists of 17 residues. Looked up from germline, CDR1 is LNHDA and CDR2 is SQIVND (reference sequence). V dropped 5 bases and J dropped 4 bases, with 24 bases sitting between them. In DNA form, the CDR3 reads TGTGCCAGTAGTTTCCGGGGACCCTCAGAAGGACCATACGAGCAGTACTTC. This sequence encodes CASSFRGPSEGPYEQYF.

This clone was seen a few times. The V and J genes are TRBV18 and TRBJ1-4, with 8 bases fitting TRBD1. V gave up 2 bases and J gave up 7 bases; unmatched junction bases: 6. Germline CDR1 KGHSH, CDR2 LQKENI. The CDR3 contains 15 residues. CDR3 sequence (DNA): TGTGCCAGCTCACCATCCAGGGGGCAGGGTGAAAAACTGTTTTTT. As protein: CASSPSRGQGEKLFF. Full variable domain (remainder filled in from reference TRBV18 and TRBJ1-4): NAGVMQNPRHLVRRRGQEARLRCSPMKGHSHVYWYRQLPEEGLKFMVYLQKENIIDESGMPKERFSAEFPKEGPSILRIQQVVRGDSAAYFCASSPSRGQGEKLFFGSGTQLSVL.

This clone was recorded only once. This chain connects TRBV19 to TRBJ2-7; 9 bases are a match to TRBD1. Germline CDR1 and CDR2: LNHDA and SQIVND (reference sequence). This CDR3 comprises 16 residues. V trimming: 6 bases; J trimming: 7 bases; junction bases outside the gene matches: 16. The CDR3 spells CASSPLTGTGTQEQYF. The CDR3 nucleotides read TGTGCCAGTAGCCCGCTAACCGGGACAGGGACCCAGGAGCAGTACTTC.